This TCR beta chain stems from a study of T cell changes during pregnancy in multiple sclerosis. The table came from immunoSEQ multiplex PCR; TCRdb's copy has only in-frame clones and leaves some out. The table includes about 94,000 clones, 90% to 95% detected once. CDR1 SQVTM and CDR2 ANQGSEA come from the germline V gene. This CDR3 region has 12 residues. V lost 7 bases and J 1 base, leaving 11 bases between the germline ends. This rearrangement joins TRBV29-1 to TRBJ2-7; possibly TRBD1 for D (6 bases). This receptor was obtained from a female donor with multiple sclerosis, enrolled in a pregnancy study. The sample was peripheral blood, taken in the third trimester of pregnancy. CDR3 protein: CSARGQSYEQYF. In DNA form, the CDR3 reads TGCAGCGCCCGGGGACAATCCTACGAGCAGTACTTC.